The sequence of this T cell receptor beta chain was determined in a study of shared clonotypes between healthy human individuals. Study findings and constraints: As a rule, naive subsets had a larger estimated richness than memory subsets. About 5% was the fraction of naive CD4 clonotypes found shared across four donors. A small donor pool kept down the genetic and exposure-history diversity that was represented.

Sorted-subset replicate PCRs used about 180 ng DNA, 25,000 to 30,000 T cell genomes. The data were produced by immunoSEQ multiplex PCR, yet TCRdb's version contains in-frame clones alone and is incomplete. Found here are 2 million to 2.5 million clones, roughly 94% of them singletons; the top ten hold roughly 1%. The V end was cut by 8 bases, the J end by 5 bases, with 12 bases between. CDR1 is LNHDA, CDR2 SQIVND, per germline (reference sequence). This CDR3 comprises 13 residues. CD8 cells classed as naive were CD45RO-negative and positively selected for CCR7, excluding terminally differentiated effector memory CD45RA+ cells. Comment on this clone: Its target is unknown.

This sequence originates from a man between 18 and 29 years old in good health. Sequenced material: naive CD8+ T cells sorted from blood. The V call is TRBV19, the J call TRBJ2-2, with D unresolved. Written as DNA, the CDR3 is TGTGCCAGTGAAGAACCCTTGACCGGGGAGCTGTTTTTT. It encodes CASEEPLTGELFF.